The source of this T cell receptor beta chain is a study of cytomegalovirus exposure and HLA in healthy donors. Study-level findings and limits: A missense DCLRE1C variant was associated with V- and J-gene trimming of TCR beta chains in a later analysis, and an independent cohort replicated the association. Analyzed later, most CMV-associated TCR beta chains appeared HLA-restricted.

The table lists this clone with a count of one. Antigen: not known. This CDR3 has 15 amino acids. Germline CDR1 MNHEY, CDR2 SMNVEV (reference sequence). Trimming removed 4 bases from V and 4 bases from J; junction bases left unmatched: 4. In the PCR, 60 Vbeta and 13 Jbeta primers were used. Profiled with immunoSEQ multiplex PCR; TCRdb holds only in-frame clones, not every one. The table has approximately 170,000 clones, about 62% seen once; the top ten hold less than 3%. This TCR was sampled from a man in his forties in good health and CMV-seronegative. V gene TRBV27 combines with J gene TRBJ2-2, with 9 bases matching TRBD2. Source material: PBMCs. CDR3 sequence reads: CASSWSGGSTGELFF. CDR3 coding DNA: TGTGCCAGCAGTTGGAGCGGGGGGAGCACCGGGGAGCTGTTTTTT.